These T cell receptor beta chains were read from a single sample in a study of T-cell memory formation after mild COVID-19. Via MiXCR, TCRdb re-called the 5' RACE reads, giving one row per CDR3 protein. Of 180,000 or so distinct CDR3 sequences in the sample, around 15% were seen once. The sample was PBMCs or a T cell subset sorted from them (not recorded which). These receptors all stem from an adult woman who had mild COVID-19 (a few samples of this study predate the infection). Cell type and time point are not known. Each CDR3 is given with its conserved first and last residue. D genes are given only for firm matches. The size of a clone is reported for some rows only, either as once, few or many, or as a class for expanded clones.

D,size,V,J,CDR3,DNA
TRBD1,few,TRBV10-3,TRBJ2-7,CAISETRGNSYEQYF,TGTGCCATCAGTGAAACCAGGGGGAACTCCTACGAGCAGTACTTC
.,many,TRBV27,TRBJ1-5,CASSSLSAGSMNQPQHF,TGTGCCAGCAGTTCCCTCTCGGCAGGATCTATGAATCAGCCCCAGCATTTT
TRBD2,.,TRBV4-2,TRBJ2-7,CASSQRGDPYEQYF,TGTGCCAGCAGCCAGCGGGGGGACCCCTACGAGCAGTACTTC
TRBD2,many,TRBV10-3,TRBJ2-3,CAITRGSPADTQYF,TGTGCCATCACTCGCGGGAGTCCGGCAGATACGCAGTATTTT
.,.,TRBV15,TRBJ2-2,CATSRDPGTLGGELFF,TGTGCCACCAGCAGAGATCCTGGGACGTTGGGCGGGGAGCTGTTTTTT
TRBD1,few,TRBV27,TRBJ2-3,CASKTGASGTDTQYF,TGTGCCAGCAAGACAGGGGCGAGTGGGACAGATACGCAGTATTTT
TRBD2,few,TRBV5-1,TRBJ2-1,CASSFLAGTTIGNEQFF,TGCGCCAGCAGCTTTCTAGCGGGGACTACTATCGGCAATGAGCAGTTCTTC
.,.,TRBV6-6,TRBJ2-1,CASSYSAVYNEQFF,TGTGCCAGCAGTTACTCGGCGGTATACAATGAGCAGTTCTTC
.,.,TRBV24-1,TRBJ2-7,CATSDLQGARSYEQYF,TGTGCCACCAGTGATTTGCAAGGTGCCAGGTCCTACGAGCAGTACTTC
.,few,TRBV4-1,TRBJ1-1,CASSQVLRATEAFF,TGCGCCAGCAGCCAAGTCCTACGGGCCACTGAAGCTTTCTTT
.,.,TRBV5-1,TRBJ2-3,CASSLVSSDTQYF,TGCGCCAGCAGCTTGGTTTCCTCAGATACGCAGTATTTT
.,.,TRBV7-9,TRBJ1-2,CASSLVLSGDYGYTF,TGTGCCAGCAGCTTAGTGCTTTCGGGGGACTATGGCTACACCTTC
TRBD1,.,TRBV30,TRBJ1-1,CAWSGGQENTEAFF,TGTGCCTGGAGTGGAGGACAGGAGAACACTGAAGCTTTCTTT
TRBD2,many,TRBV28,TRBJ2-3,CASSLLGGSLGTDTQYF,TGTGCCAGCAGTTTACTAGGCGGGAGTCTGGGCACAGATACGCAGTATTTT
.,few,TRBV10-3,TRBJ1-1,CAIRLAAMNTEAFF,TGTGCCATCAGACTTGCAGCCATGAACACTGAAGCTTTCTTT
TRBD2,few,TRBV7-2,TRBJ2-5,CASSPPPTSGVETQYF,TGTGCCAGCAGTCCCCCCCCGACTAGCGGGGTGGAGACCCAGTACTTC
TRBD2,few,TRBV11-2,TRBJ2-7,CASSPEGRASYEQYF,TGTGCCAGCAGCCCCGAGGGGAGGGCCTCCTACGAGCAGTACTTC
.,few,TRBV7-2,TRBJ1-6,CASSFPGQPLHF,TGTGCCAGCAGTTTCCCGGGACAACCACTCCACTTT
.,few,TRBV5-1,TRBJ1-1,CASSSSGQNTEAFF,TGCGCCAGCAGCTCTAGCGGACAGAACACTGAAGCTTTCTTT
TRBD1,.,TRBV6-5,TRBJ1-2,CASSYSGTGFKYGYTF,TGTGCCAGCAGTTACTCCGGGACAGGGTTTAAGTATGGCTACACCTTC
.,.,TRBV21-1,TRBJ2-3,CASSDNRGRTDTQYF,TGTGCCAGCAGTGATAACAGGGGGCGTACAGATACGCAGTATTTT
.,.,TRBV7-8,TRBJ2-7,CASSLRTPSGPYEQYF,TGTGCCAGCAGCCTTAGGACACCATCGGGACCCTACGAGCAGTACTTC
.,few,TRBV12-3/TRBV12-4,TRBJ2-1,CATQRGDMRYNEQFF,TGTGCCACCCAGAGGGGGGACATGCGGTACAATGAGCAGTTCTTC
TRBD1,few,TRBV7-3,TRBJ2-6,CASSLMGQGSSGANVLTF,TGTGCCAGCAGCTTAATGGGACAGGGATCCTCTGGGGCCAACGTCCTGACTTTC
.,few,TRBV30,TRBJ2-2,CAWSGNHGTGELFF,TGTGCCTGGAGTGGGAATCACGGAACCGGGGAGCTGTTTTTT
TRBD1,.,TRBV18,TRBJ1-4,CASSPRTGADEKLFF,TGTGCCAGCTCACCACGGACAGGGGCGGATGAAAAACTGTTTTTT
TRBD1,few,TRBV5-5,TRBJ1-2,CASSLATTGRGYTF,TGTGCCAGCAGCTTGGCCACGACAGGGAGGGGCTACACCTTC
TRBD1,few,TRBV3-1,TRBJ2-1,CASSPLGQGISYNEQFF,TGTGCCAGCAGCCCCTTAGGACAGGGGATTTCCTACAATGAGCAGTTCTTC
.,few,TRBV20-1,TRBJ2-7,CSARKGMLRQGLAYEQYF,TGCAGTGCTAGGAAGGGTATGTTGCGACAGGGACTAGCCTACGAGCAGTACTTC
TRBD2,.,TRBV15,TRBJ2-1,CATSSSLAGINNEQFF,TGTGCCACCAGCAGCTCTCTAGCGGGAATTAACAATGAGCAGTTCTTC
.,few,TRBV7-8,TRBJ2-3,CASSLVASFSTDTQYF,TGTGCCAGCAGCTTAGTAGCTAGCTTCAGCACAGATACGCAGTATTTT
.,.,TRBV7-3,TRBJ2-2,CASTAEPNTGELFF,TGTGCCAGCACGGCAGAACCCAACACCGGGGAGCTGTTTTTT
.,few,TRBV10-3,TRBJ2-2,CAISSSFAGELFF,TGTGCCATCAGTTCCTCTTTCGCCGGGGAGCTGTTTTTT
.,.,TRBV15,TRBJ2-2,CATSRDRAGINTGELFF,TGTGCCACCAGCAGAGATCGGGCAGGGATTAACACCGGGGAGCTGTTTTTT
TRBD2,.,TRBV12-3/TRBV12-4,TRBJ2-5,CASSPPGLRETQYF,TGTGCCAGCAGCCCCCCGGGACTAAGGGAGACCCAGTACTTC
.,few,TRBV5-6,TRBJ2-5,CASSFTGSQETQYF,TGTGCCAGCAGCTTTACAGGGTCCCAAGAGACCCAGTACTTC
.,.,TRBV12-3/TRBV12-4,TRBJ1-2,CASSSGTSGYTF,TGTGCCAGCAGCTCGGGGACAAGTGGCTACACCTTC
TRBD1,.,TRBV7-3,TRBJ2-7,CASSPAVTGMAEQYF,TGTGCCAGCAGCCCCGCCGTGACAGGGATGGCTGAGCAGTACTTC
TRBD1,.,TRBV18,TRBJ1-1,CASSPRPQGANTEAFF,TGTGCCAGCTCACCGAGGCCACAGGGGGCAAACACTGAAGCTTTCTTT
.,.,TRBV6-1,TRBJ1-1,CASNGPSGLPGNTEAFF,TGTGCCAGCAACGGCCCCAGCGGACTTCCCGGGAACACTGAAGCTTTCTTT
.,few,TRBV4-2,TRBJ2-2,CASSPRERTWGTGELFF,TGTGCCAGCAGCCCCCGAGAAAGGACCTGGGGGACCGGGGAGCTGTTTTTT
.,.,TRBV7-9,TRBJ2-3,CASSSLMDTQYF,TGTGCCAGCAGCTCGTTGATGGATACGCAGTATTTT